The clone carrying this TCR beta chain was seen a handful of times. The antigen is undetermined. Time point specified: cycle 4 day 1 (C4D1), after 5 to 7 weeks of nivolumab. Relapse after autologous stem cell transplantation occurred in every patient, and brentuximab vedotin exposure varied. The data were obtained in a study of PD-1 blockade in classical Hodgkin lymphoma. Whole-study findings and limits: By cycle point C4D1, TCR diversity had risen significantly in CD4+ cells (but not CD8+ cells). Lower baseline TCR diversity marked trial partial responders and progressors. The repertoire differences lack a defined cause, possibly disease activity or prior therapy.

Trimming cost V 4 bases and J 6 bases, with 4 bases left between them. Looked up from germline, CDR1 is MGHDK and CDR2 is SYGVNS. There are 12 residues in the CDR3. The repertoire was sequenced with immunoSEQ multiplex PCR; TCRdb's copy has only in-frame clones and lacks some. This table holds around 90,000 clones, around 80% found once. This rearrangement joins TRBV25-1 to TRBJ1-6; no firm D call. The sequence came from a human donor with classical Hodgkin lymphoma. The sample was peripheral blood mononuclear cells (PBMCs), taken before the fourth cycle of nivolumab. CDR3 nucleotide sequence: TGTGCCAGCAGTGGATTTAATTCACCCCTCCACTTT. This sequence encodes CASSGFNSPLHF.